This T cell receptor (beta chain) was sequenced in a study of T cell responses to AZD1222 COVID-19 vaccine. This CDR3 region has 14 residues. From germline, CDR1 is SGHKS and CDR2 YYEKEE (reference sequence). V lost 3 bases, J lost 6 bases, and 13 bases lay in between. The assay was immunoSEQ multiplex PCR, and TCRdb's table has in-frame clones only and misses some. Here the sample spans 120,000 to 150,000 clones, 70% to 90% being singletons. Overall study results and limits: When two AZD1222 doses had been given, Spike-specific TCR breadth and depth rose.

Only one count was recorded for this clone. Its specificity is unknown. This TCR derives from an adult in good health. The chain is built from TRBV5-5 and TRBJ1-5; D might be TRBD1 (5 bases). The sequences come from peripheral blood, collected on day 0 of MenACWY control vaccination. The CDR3 sequence: CASSSGISSQPQHF. In DNA, the CDR3 is TGTGCCAGCAGCTCAGGGATCTCGAGTCAGCCCCAGCATTTT.